This T cell receptor beta chain was captured by sequencing in a study of blood T cells in healthy people across ages. The V gene end was trimmed by 6 bases and the J gene end by 6 bases; junction bases not matched to a gene: 9. The CDR3 is 16 residues long. Sample-barcoded 5' priming and a J-beta primer mix drove a second PCR of roughly 6 to 12 cycles. MiXCR was run by TCRdb on the 5' RACE reads, yielding one entry per CDR3 protein. Among fewer than 800,000 distinct CDR3 sequences listed, under 25% were seen once. The sequence derives from a man aged 70 or older in good health. Sequencing input: blood. The V and J genes are TRBV12-3 or TRBV12-4 and TRBJ2-4, with 12 bases aligning to TRBD1. CDR3 coding DNA: TGTGCCAGCAGAGACGGGACAGGGGGCTCAGGAAACATTCAGTACTTC. Translating gives CASRDGTGGSGNIQYF.